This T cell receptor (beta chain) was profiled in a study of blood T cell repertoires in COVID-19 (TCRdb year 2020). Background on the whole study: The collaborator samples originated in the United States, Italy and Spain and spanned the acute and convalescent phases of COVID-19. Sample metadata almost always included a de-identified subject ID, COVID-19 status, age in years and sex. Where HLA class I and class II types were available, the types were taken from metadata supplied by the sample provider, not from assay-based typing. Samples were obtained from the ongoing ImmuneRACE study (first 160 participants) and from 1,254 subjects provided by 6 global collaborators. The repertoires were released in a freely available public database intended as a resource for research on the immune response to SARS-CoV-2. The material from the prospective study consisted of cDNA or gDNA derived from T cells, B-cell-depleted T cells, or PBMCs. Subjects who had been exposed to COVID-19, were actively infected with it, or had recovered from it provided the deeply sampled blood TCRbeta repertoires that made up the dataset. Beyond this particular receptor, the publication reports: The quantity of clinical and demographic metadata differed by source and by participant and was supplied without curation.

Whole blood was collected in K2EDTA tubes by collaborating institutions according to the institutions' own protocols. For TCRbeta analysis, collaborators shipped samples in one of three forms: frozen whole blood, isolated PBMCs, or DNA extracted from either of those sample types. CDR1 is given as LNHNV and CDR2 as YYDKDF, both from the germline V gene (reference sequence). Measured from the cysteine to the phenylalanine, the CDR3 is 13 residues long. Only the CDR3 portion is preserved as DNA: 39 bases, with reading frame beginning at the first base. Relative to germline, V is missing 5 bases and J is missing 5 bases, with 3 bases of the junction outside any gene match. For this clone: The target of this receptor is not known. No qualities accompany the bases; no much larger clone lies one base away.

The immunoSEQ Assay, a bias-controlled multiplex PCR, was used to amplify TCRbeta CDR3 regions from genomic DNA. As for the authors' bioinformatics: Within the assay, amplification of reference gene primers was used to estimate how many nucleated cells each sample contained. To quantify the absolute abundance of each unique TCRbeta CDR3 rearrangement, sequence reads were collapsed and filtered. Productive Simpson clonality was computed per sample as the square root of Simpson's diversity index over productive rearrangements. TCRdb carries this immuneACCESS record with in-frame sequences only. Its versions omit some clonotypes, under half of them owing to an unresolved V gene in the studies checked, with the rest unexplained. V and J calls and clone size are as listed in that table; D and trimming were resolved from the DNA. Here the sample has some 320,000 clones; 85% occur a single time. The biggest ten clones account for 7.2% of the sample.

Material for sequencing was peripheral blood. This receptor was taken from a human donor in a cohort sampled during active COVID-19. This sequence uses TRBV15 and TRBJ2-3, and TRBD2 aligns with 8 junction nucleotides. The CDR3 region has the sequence CATSGSGGDTQYF. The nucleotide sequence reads TGTGCCACCAGCGGCAGCGGGGGAGATACGCAGTATTTT.